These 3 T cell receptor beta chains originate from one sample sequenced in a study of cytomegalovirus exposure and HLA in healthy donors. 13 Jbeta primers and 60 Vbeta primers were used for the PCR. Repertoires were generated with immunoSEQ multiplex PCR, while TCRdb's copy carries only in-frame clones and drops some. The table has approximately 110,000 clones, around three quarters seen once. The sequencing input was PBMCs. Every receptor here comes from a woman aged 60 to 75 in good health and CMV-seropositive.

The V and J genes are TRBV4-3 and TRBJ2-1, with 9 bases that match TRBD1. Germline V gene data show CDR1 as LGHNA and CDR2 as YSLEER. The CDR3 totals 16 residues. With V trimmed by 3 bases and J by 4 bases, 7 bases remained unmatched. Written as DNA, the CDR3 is TGCGCCAGCAGCCAGGCCCGGGACAGGGTTTACAATGAGCAGTTCTTC. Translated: CASSQARDRVYNEQFF.

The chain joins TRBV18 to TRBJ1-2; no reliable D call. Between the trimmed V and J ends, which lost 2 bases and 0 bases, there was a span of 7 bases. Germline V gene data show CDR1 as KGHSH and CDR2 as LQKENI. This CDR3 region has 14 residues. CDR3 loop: CASSPAVANYGYTF. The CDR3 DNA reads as TGTGCCAGCTCACCAGCCGTAGCTAACTATGGCTACACCTTC.

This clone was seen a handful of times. The CDR3 loop is CASSPTGGRGYTF. CDR3 bases: TGTGCCAGCAGCCCCACGGGAGGGCGCGGCTACACCTTC. This chain joins TRBV9 and TRBJ1-2; D ambiguous. V lost 4 bases and J lost 8, with 15 bases in between. CDR1 and CDR2 (germline): SGDLS, YYNGEE. The CDR3 contains 13 residues.